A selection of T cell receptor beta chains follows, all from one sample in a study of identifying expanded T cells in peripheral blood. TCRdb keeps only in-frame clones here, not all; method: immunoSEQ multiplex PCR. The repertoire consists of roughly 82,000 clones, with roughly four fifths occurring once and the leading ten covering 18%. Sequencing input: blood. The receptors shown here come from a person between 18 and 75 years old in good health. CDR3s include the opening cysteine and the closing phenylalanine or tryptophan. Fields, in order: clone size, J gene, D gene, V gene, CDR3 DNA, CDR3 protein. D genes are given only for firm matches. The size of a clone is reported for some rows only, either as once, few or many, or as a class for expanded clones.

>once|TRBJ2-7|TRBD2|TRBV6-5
TGTGCCAGCAGTTACTCTTACCGGCAGGGAGGGTACGAGCAGTACTTC
CASSYSYRQGGYEQYF
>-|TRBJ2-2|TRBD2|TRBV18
TGTGCCAGCTCACCAGAGGGGATAGCGGGAGGCAGCACCGGGGAGCTGTTTTTT
CASSPEGIAGGSTGELFF
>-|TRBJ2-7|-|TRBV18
TGTGCCAGCTCACCACAAGGGGACTCCTACGAGCAGTACTTC
CASSPQGDSYEQYF
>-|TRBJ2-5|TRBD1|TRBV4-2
TGTGCCAGCAGCCCACCGGGACAGGATGGGGGTTTAAAAGAGACCCAGTACTTC
CASSPPGQDGGLKETQYF
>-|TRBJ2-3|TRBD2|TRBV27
TGTGCCAGCAGTTTCGGTCGGGGGACTAGCAGAGCCACAGATACGCAGTATTTT
CASSFGRGTSRATDTQYF
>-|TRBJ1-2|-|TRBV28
TGTGCCAGCACCTCAGACATCCCTAACGATGGCTACACCTTC
CASTSDIPNDGYTF
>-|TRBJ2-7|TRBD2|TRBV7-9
TGTGCCAGCAGCTCTAGCGGGAGGGGCGAGCAGTACTTC
CASSSSGRGEQYF
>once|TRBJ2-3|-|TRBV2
TGTGCCAGCCGTACTAATCCTAGCACAGATACGCAGTATTTT
CASRTNPSTDTQYF
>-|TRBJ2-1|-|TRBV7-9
TGTGCCAGCAGCTTTGGGTCCGGGAAGAATGAGCAGTTCTTC
CASSFGSGKNEQFF
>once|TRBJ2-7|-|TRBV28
TGTGCCAGCAGTTTAATAGGGGAGCAGTACTTC
CASSLIGEQYF